This TCR beta chain was profiled in a study of vaccination effects on CD4 cells after COVID-19. Study-level information: Following the second dose by a median of 72 days, the post-vaccine samples were obtained.

Sequencing was preceded by expansion of antigen-specific CD4+ T cells with viral peptide pools in the ViraFEST assay. Cells that had been cultured for 10 days were the source of isolated CD4+ T cells. Everyone in the study got two shots of either the BNT162b2 or mRNA-1273 vaccine. Wells containing over 1.5 million PBMC each were cultured with roughly 10 IU/ml IL-2 and around 10 ug/ml peptides. This clone was seen a single time. The antigen is unknown. Study-wide points: There were few convalescent patients in the study and no early post-infection timepoints.

TCRdb keeps only in-frame clones here, not all; method: immunoSEQ multiplex PCR. The profile covers fewer than 15,000 clones, with approximately 68% appearing a single time and 23% taken by the ten largest. The material was CD4+ T cells from PBMCs cultured with HCoV-NL63 spike peptides, obtained after COVID-19 vaccination. This sequence was found in a human donor who received a COVID-19 vaccine.

CDR3 amino acids: CAWSVRGVYGYTF. For the CDR3, the DNA is TGTGCCTGGAGTGTACGGGGGGTCTATGGCTACACCTTC. The chain couples TRBV30 to TRBJ1-2; TRBD1 is a possible D gene (5 bases). The germline gives CDR1 GTSNPN, CDR2 SVGIG (reference sequence). The CDR3 has 13 amino acids. V was shortened by 0 bases and J by 4 bases, with 9 bases between the two germline ends.